The 23 T cell receptor beta chains below come from one sample, sequenced in a study of T cells after posttransplantation cyclophosphamide. The assay was immunoSEQ multiplex PCR, and TCRdb's table has in-frame clones only and misses some. The sample was found to contain around 35,000 clones, and every one recurs. The sequenced sample consisted of PBMCs. The receptors here all came from a man aged 25-45 years in good health and a related stem cell transplant donor.

This clone has more than one count but fewer than ten. The chain employs TRBV15 and TRBJ2-2; maybe TRBD1 (6 bases). Trimming took 5 bases from V and 7 from J, leaving 20 bases between them. The germline CDR1 and CDR2 sequences are LNHNV and YYDKDF (reference sequence). This CDR3 has 16 amino acids. CDR3 sequence reads: CATSPELQGVGGELFF. DNA for the CDR3: TGTGCCACCAGCCCAGAGTTACAGGGCGTAGGCGGGGAGCTGTTTTTT.

This clone was observed a handful of times. V is TRBV18 and J is TRBJ1-1, with D perhaps matching TRBD1 (5 bases). The V end was cut by 2 bases, the J end by 12 bases, with 16 bases between. The CDR3 has 13 residues. CDR1 is KGHSH and CDR2 is LQKENI in the germline V gene. CDR3 protein: CASSPRSGPSTFF. CDR3 DNA sequence: TGTGCCAGCTCACCAAGATCAGGGCCTTCGACTTTCTTT. The variable domain in full, completed from reference TRBV18 and TRBJ1-1, reads NAGVMQNPRHLVRRRGQEARLRCSPMKGHSHVYWYRQLPEEGLKFMVYLQKENIIDESGMPKERFSAEFPKEGPSILRIQQVVRGDSAAYFCASSPRSGPSTFFGQGTRLTVV.

This clone has a count of ten or more. The V call is TRBV11-2, the J call TRBJ2-5, with D maybe TRBD1 (6 bases). Germline CDR1 reads SGHAT; CDR2 reads FQNNGV. This CDR3 spans 16 amino acids. Trimming shortened V by 1 base and J by 2 bases, and 14 bases separated the two germline ends. CDR3 DNA: TGTGCCAGCAGCTTAGGCAGCAGGGGAAGGCAAGAGACCCAGTACTTC. As protein: CASSLGSRGRQETQYF.

This clone was counted many times. The chain joins TRBV11-3 to TRBJ2-7; 8 bases are shared with TRBD1. The CDR3 is made up of 12 amino acids. Germline-derived CDR1 and CDR2 are SGHNT and YENEEA. The junction had 3 bases not matched to a gene; V was cut back by 5 bases and J by 6 bases. The CDR3 bases are TGTGCCAGCAGCCAGACAGGGGTCGAGCAGTACTTC. Translation: CASSQTGVEQYF.

This clone was observed at least ten times. The chain links TRBV7-9 to TRBJ2-7; 8 bases agree with TRBD2. The J segment lost 3 bases and the V segment lost 10 bases, leaving 14 bases of the junction unmatched. The length of the CDR3 is 15 residues. The germline gives CDR1 SEHNR, CDR2 FQNEAQ (reference sequence). CDR3 coding DNA: TGTGCCACCTCCGCTACGGGGGGGTTGCACTACGAGCAGTACTTC. As protein: CATSATGGLHYEQYF.

The sample holds many counts of this clone. The chain has TRBV12-3 or TRBV12-4 and TRBJ1-3; 10 bases are a match to TRBD1. The length of the CDR3 is 16 residues. Trimming cost V 6 bases and J 2 bases; bases outside gene matches: 7. The CDR3: CASSLKGTGAGNTIYF. In DNA, the CDR3 is TGTGCCAGCAGCCTAAAAGGGACAGGGGCTGGAAACACCATATATTTT.

This sequence joins TRBV6-1 and TRBJ2-3; maybe TRBD2 (6 bases). V was cut by 6 bases and J by 4 bases, with 14 bases left in between. The CDR3 loop spans 14 amino acids. CDR1 and CDR2 from the germline V gene are MNHNS and SASEGT. The CDR3 region has the DNA TGTGCCAGCAGGGAGGGTGAGGGTCCAGATACGCAGTATTTT. The encoded protein is CASREGEGPDTQYF.

This clone was counted ten times or more. The rearrangement uses TRBV19 and TRBJ1-6; D gene ambiguous. This CDR3 region has 15 residues. CDR1 is LNHDA and CDR2 is SQIVND in the germline V gene (reference sequence). V was trimmed by 6 bases and J by 5 bases, leaving 14 bases between them. The CDR3 protein is CASSAGSNDNSPLHF. CDR3 in DNA: TGTGCCAGTAGCGCCGGGTCAAACGATAATTCACCCCTCCACTTT.

This clone was recorded at least ten times. The chain combines TRBV2 with TRBJ2-4; no firm D call. Trimming removed 3 bases from V and 0 bases from J, with 9 bases in between. CDR1 is SNHLY, CDR2 FYNNEI, per germline. The CDR3 loop spans 15 amino acids. For the CDR3, the DNA is TGTGCCAGCAGTGATCTCCTATTAGCCAAAAACATTCAGTACTTC. It encodes CASSDLLLAKNIQYF.

This clone was detected a few times. CDR3 nucleotide sequence: TGCGCCAGCAGCTTGAACAGGGCAGATACGCAGTATTTT. Translated, it gives CASSLNRADTQYF. The rearrangement joins TRBV5-1 to TRBJ2-3; TRBD1 is a possible D gene (6 bases). V was shortened by 1 base and J by 4 bases, with 7 bases between the two germline ends. The CDR3 has 13 residues. CDR1 SGHRS and CDR2 YFSETQ come from the germline V gene.

Only a few counts were recorded for this clone. The J gene is TRBJ1-6, the V gene TRBV28, with 7 bases aligning to TRBD1. The CDR3 is 17 residues long. CDR1 and CDR2 from the germline V gene are MDHEN and SYDVKM. Trimming took 6 bases from V and 12 from J; bases not matched to a gene: 20. In nucleotides, the CDR3 is TGTGCCAGCAGCCCACCAGGGACAGAGGTTGGTTTAGGACCCCTCCACTTT. It is translated as CASSPPGTEVGLGPLHF.

This clone showed up many times. V is TRBV19 and J is TRBJ1-1, with D hard to call. CDR1 and CDR2 (germline): LNHDA, SQIVND (reference sequence). This CDR3 has 13 amino acids. Deletions cut 5 bases from V and 1 base from J, with 8 bases between. The CDR3 sequence is CASSGQANTEAFF. Here the CDR3 DNA reads TGTGCCAGTAGTGGTCAGGCGAACACTGAAGCTTTCTTT.

This clone was seen at least ten times. The chain recombines TRBV4-1 with TRBJ2-7; 9 bases are a match to TRBD1. This CDR3 has 15 amino acids. V shed 4 bases, J shed 0 bases, and the junction held 4 bases outside the gene matches. Germline assignment: CDR1 MGHRA and CDR2 YSYEKL. CDR3 nucleotide sequence: TGCGCCAGCAGCCGTGGACAGGGGATCTCCTACGAGCAGTACTTC. Its translation: CASSRGQGISYEQYF.

This clone was counted at least ten times. The gene calls are TRBV6-2 or TRBV6-3 and TRBJ1-6; 9 nucleotides align to TRBD1. The germline V gene encodes CDR1 MNHEY and CDR2 SVGEGT. This CDR3 is built from 13 residues. V dropped 6 bases and J dropped 9; count of bases not matched to a gene: 3. This CDR3 reads CASSRDRVSPLHF. CDR3 nucleotide sequence: TGTGCCAGCAGCAGGGACAGGGTTTCACCCCTCCACTTT.

This clone has a count of ten or more. V is TRBV2 and J is TRBJ1-3; 7 nucleotides match TRBD1. Germline lookup yields CDR1 SNHLY and CDR2 FYNNEI. This CDR3 is built from 14 residues. V was clipped by 2 bases and J by 3 bases; unmatched bases: 1. The CDR3 DNA reads TGTGCCAGCAGTGAAACAGGGGTTGGAAACACCATATATTTT. Amino acids: CASSETGVGNTIYF. Full variable domain (missing parts from reference TRBV2 and TRBJ1-3): EPEVTQTPSHQVTQMGQEVILRCVPISNHLYFYWYRQILGQKVEFLVSFYNNEISEKSEIFDDQFSVERPDGSNFTLKIRSTKLEDSAMYFCASSETGVGNTIYFGEGSWLTVV.

This clone was seen repeatedly, ten times or more. This chain uses TRBV19 with TRBJ2-3; 12 bases agree with TRBD2. CDR3 length equals 16 residues. Germline lookup yields CDR1 LNHDA and CDR2 SQIVND (reference sequence). V lost 5 bases to trimming and J lost 14 bases; unmatched junction nucleotides: 17. The CDR3 sequence: CASSPRTETSGGYMYF. The CDR3 nucleotides read TGTGCCAGTAGTCCGAGGACAGAAACTAGCGGGGGGTACATGTATTTT.

This clone was picked up many times. The DNA of the CDR3 is TGTGCCAGCACCTCAAGGGTGAACACTGAAGCTTTCTTT. Its translation: CASTSRVNTEAFF. This chain connects TRBV12-3 or TRBV12-4 to TRBJ1-1; D gene unclear. The CDR3 has 13 amino acids. V gave up 7 bases and J gave up 0 bases, with 9 bases separating them.

This clone was picked up many times. V is TRBV6-2 or TRBV6-3 and J is TRBJ1-4; TRBD1 aligns across 9 bases. The ends lost 4 bases at V and 6 bases at J; junction bases unmatched: 6. The V gene's germline CDR1 is MNHEY and CDR2 SVGEGT. There are 15 residues in the CDR3. The CDR3 spells CASSFTGQGYEKLFF. CDR3 nucleotide sequence: TGTGCCAGCAGTTTCACGGGACAGGGATATGAAAAACTGTTTTTT.

The chain combines TRBV5-6 with TRBJ2-5; TRBD2 is a possible D gene (5 bases). Germline CDR1 SGHDT, CDR2 YYEEEE. Trimming stripped 4 bases from V and 2 bases from J, with 9 bases between. The CDR3 consists of 13 residues. The DNA of the CDR3 is TGTGCCAGCAGCGAGACTATACAAGAGACCCAGTACTTC. Amino acids: CASSETIQETQYF. Filled out from reference TRBV5-6 and TRBJ2-5, the complete variable domain reads DAGVTQSPTHLIKTRGQQVTLRCSPKSGHDTVSWYQQALGQGPQFIFQYYEEEERQRGNFPDRFSGHQFPNYSSELNVNALLLGDSALYLCASSETIQETQYFGPGTRLLVL.

The chain employs TRBV7-2 and TRBJ1-2; 8 nucleotides agree with TRBD1. Germline loops: CDR1 SGHTA, CDR2 FQGNSA. The CDR3 is 15 amino acids. Trimming took 6 bases from V and 13 from J; bases not matched to a gene: 19. CDR3 amino acids: CASSFPDRASKEVTF. The CDR3 bases are TGTGCCAGCAGTTTCCCGGACAGGGCCTCCAAGGAGGTCACCTTC.

This clone has a count of ten or more. The chain has TRBV27 and TRBJ1-6; a weak D match, TRBD1 (6 bases). V shed 6 bases and J shed 8 bases, with 20 bases lying between them. Germline V lookup: CDR1 MNHEY, CDR2 SMNVEV (reference sequence). The CDR3 is 16 amino acids. The CDR3 here is CASRFLVGGGDSPLHF. In DNA, the CDR3 is TGTGCCAGCAGGTTCCTGGTAGGGGGAGGGGATTCACCCCTCCACTTT.

At least ten counts were recorded for this clone. The chain employs TRBV11-3 and TRBJ2-7; 11 nucleotides line up with TRBD1. The length of the CDR3 is 15 residues. Trimming cost V 5 bases and J 3 bases; bases outside gene matches: 6. The germline V gene has CDR1 SGHNT and CDR2 YENEEA. This chain's CDR3 is CASSRDRGSYYEQYF. CDR3 coding DNA: TGTGCCAGCAGCCGGGACAGGGGGTCCTACTACGAGCAGTACTTC.

This clone was observed many times. J is TRBJ2-1 and V is TRBV15, with 9 bases identical to TRBD1. Trimming took 3 bases from V and 3 from J; bases not matched to a gene: 6. This CDR3 has 16 amino acids. Germline V gene data show CDR1 as LNHNV and CDR2 as YYDKDF (reference sequence). The DNA of the CDR3 is TGTGCCACCAGCAGCCTGACAGGGGGTATCTACAATGAGCAGTTCTTC. Its translation: CATSSLTGGIYNEQFF.